The 3 T cell receptor beta chains below were found in one sample sequenced in a study of T cell clonotyping in hematopoietic cell transplantation. Profiled with immunoSEQ multiplex PCR; TCRdb holds only in-frame clones, not every one. The sample gives approximately 9,000 clones, about 84% of which show up once; around 53% is in the top ten. The material sequenced was PBMCs, taken at the time of graft-versus-host disease after allogeneic stem cell transplant. The receptors originated from a male patient aged 55 to 69 who had an allogeneic stem cell transplant from an unrelated donor, so the T cells may come from the graft donor. Some clones in this sample may be carry-over from other donors' samples.

The chain joins TRBV5-5 to TRBJ2-5, with 7 bases aligning to TRBD1. Germline assignment: CDR1 SGHKS and CDR2 YYEKEE (reference sequence). The length of the CDR3 is 15 residues. J was trimmed by 3 bases and V by 4 bases; bases with no gene match: 9. CDR3 residues: CASSPTGESKETQYF. CDR3 in DNA: TGTGCCAGCAGCCCAACAGGGGAGTCCAAAGAGACCCAGTACTTC.

This sequence joins TRBV7-2 and TRBJ2-5, with 10 positions matching TRBD1. This CDR3 region has 13 residues. Per the germline V gene, CDR1 is SGHTA and CDR2 is FQGNSA. The ends lost 5 bases at V and 5 bases at J; junction bases unmatched: 2. CDR3 amino acids: CASSRTGGETQYF. CDR3 sequence (DNA): TGTGCCAGCAGCAGGACAGGGGGGGAGACCCAGTACTTC.

This clone was recorded only once. The chain couples TRBV10-3 to TRBJ2-5, with D possibly TRBD1 on 6 matching bases. CDR3 size: 13 residues. Germline CDR1 and CDR2: ENHRY and SYGVKD. V gave up 2 bases and J gave up 2 bases, with 6 bases separating them. CDR3 DNA sequence: TGTGCCATCAGTGAGGGACAGCAAGAGACCCAGTACTTC. Amino acids: CAISEGQQETQYF.